Listed below are T cell receptor beta chains from one sample, sequenced in a study of T cell responses to AZD1222 COVID-19 vaccine. Generated by immunoSEQ multiplex PCR, the TCRdb table keeps only in-frame clones and is missing some. In the table there are tens of thousands of clones, over 65% of which are singletons. The source material was peripheral blood, sampled 28 days after the second dose of the MenACWY control vaccine. Source of these receptors: an adult who received the MenACWY meningococcal vaccine as a control. The CDR3 runs from the conserved cysteine through the conserved F or W. A D gene is named only where the DNA matches it firmly. Rows may omit the clone size; those that give it use once, few, many or a size class.

>-|TRBJ2-5|TRBD2|TRBV24-1
CATSVPGGLAGQETQYF
TGTGCCACCAGTGTCCCAGGGGGACTAGCGGGCCAAGAGACCCAGTACTTC
>-|TRBJ1-1|TRBD1|TRBV19
CASSLLDRPAFF
TGTGCCAGTAGTCTCCTGGACAGGCCAGCTTTCTTT
>once|TRBJ2-7|-|TRBV9
CASSVGAGDTYEQYF
TGTGCCAGCAGCGTAGGGGCAGGGGATACCTACGAGCAGTACTTC
>-|TRBJ1-5|-|TRBV19
CASGTGRPQPQHF
TGTGCCAGCGGGACGGGCCGACCTCAGCCCCAGCATTTT
>-|TRBJ2-7|-|TRBV4-1
CASSPLASSSYEQYF
TGCGCCAGCAGTCCTCTAGCGTCAAGCTCCTACGAGCAGTACTTC
>-|TRBJ1-2|-|TRBV2
CASSVTTRSYGYTF
TGTGCCAGCAGTGTGACAACACGTTCCTATGGCTACACCTTC
>once|TRBJ1-1|-|TRBV30
CAWSIAGMGTEAFF
TGTGCCTGGAGCATTGCAGGGATGGGCACTGAAGCTTTCTTT
>-|TRBJ1-1|-|TRBV6-6
CASRPGGMNTEAFF
TGTGCCAGCAGGCCCGGAGGAATGAACACTGAAGCTTTCTTT
>-|TRBJ2-7|TRBD2|TRBV6-5
CASSFPGGGYEQYF
TGTGCCAGCAGTTTCCCGGGGGGGGGTTACGAGCAGTACTTC
>-|TRBJ2-7|TRBD1|TRBV7-2
CASSPWTGNEQYF
TGTGCCAGCAGCCCATGGACAGGGAACGAGCAGTACTTC
>-|TRBJ1-2|-|TRBV28
CAVQYRQENYGYTF
TGTGCCGTGCAATATCGACAGGAGAACTATGGCTACACCTTC
>-|TRBJ2-1|-|TRBV9
CASSVSAGSGEQFF
TGTGCCAGCAGCGTATCGGCAGGGTCGGGTGAGCAGTTCTTC
>-|TRBJ2-5|TRBD2|TRBV5-1
CASSLGRGETQYF
TGCGCCAGCAGCTTGGGGCGGGGGGAGACCCAGTACTTC
>few|TRBJ2-1|-|TRBV27
CASSLLASGANEQFF
TGTGCCAGCAGTCTACTAGCCTCGGGCGCCAATGAGCAGTTCTTC
>-|TRBJ2-1|TRBD2|TRBV13
CASSSAGGPYNEQFF
TGTGCCAGCAGCTCAGCGGGGGGGCCCTACAATGAGCAGTTCTTC
>few|TRBJ2-7|-|TRBV10-3
CAISADNSYEQYF
TGTGCCATCAGTGCCGATAACTCCTACGAGCAGTACTTC
>few|TRBJ1-3|-|TRBV6-5
CASSSYSSGNTIYF
TGTGCCAGCAGCAGCTATAGCTCTGGAAACACCATATATTTT
>-|TRBJ1-2|TRBD1|TRBV30
CAWSTRQGITPFYGYTF
TGTGCCTGGAGTACCCGACAGGGCATCACCCCCTTCTATGGCTACACCTTC
>-|TRBJ1-1|-|TRBV5-1
CASSQQGNTEAFF
TGCGCCAGCAGCCAACAGGGGAACACTGAAGCTTTCTTT
>-|TRBJ2-1|TRBD1|TRBV11-3
CASSPGTGSHNEQFF
TGTGCCAGCAGCCCCGGGACAGGGTCCCACAATGAGCAGTTCTTC
>few|TRBJ2-5|-|TRBV6-5
CASSSPHTEGETQYF
TGTGCCAGCAGTTCCCCTCATACTGAGGGGGAGACCCAGTACTTC
>-|TRBJ2-7|-|TRBV2
CASSSKYEQYF
TGTGCCAGCAGCTCCAAATACGAGCAGTACTTC
>-|TRBJ2-3|TRBD1|TRBV7-2
CASSQGTGKGTQYF
TGTGCCAGCAGCCAAGGGACAGGGAAGGGTACGCAGTATTTT
>-|TRBJ1-1|TRBD1|TRBV19
CASSIRRQGRTEAFF
TGTGCCAGTAGTATCCGCCGACAGGGGCGAACTGAAGCTTTCTTT
>once|TRBJ2-1|-|TRBV12-3/TRBV12-4
CASSFQLGNEQFF
TGTGCCAGCAGTTTCCAACTGGGCAATGAGCAGTTCTTC
>-|TRBJ1-3|-|TRBV28
CASSPDGGNTIYF
TGTGCCAGCAGTCCTGACGGCGGAAACACCATATATTTT
>-|TRBJ1-5|-|TRBV3-1/TRBV3-2
CASSPPGDQPQHF
TGTGCCAGCAGCCCCCCCGGGGATCAGCCCCAGCATTTT
>-|TRBJ1-4|-|TRBV6-6
CASSYSEKLFF
TGTGCCAGCAGTTACTCCGAAAAACTGTTTTTT
>-|TRBJ2-1|TRBD2|TRBV11-2
CASSFSGRAVEQFF
TGTGCCAGCAGCTTTAGCGGGAGGGCCGTTGAGCAGTTCTTC
>-|TRBJ1-6|-|TRBV4-1
CASSPIGRSYNSPLHF
TGCGCCAGCAGCCCGATCGGGCGCTCCTATAATTCACCCCTCCACTTT
>-|TRBJ1-1|TRBD1|TRBV5-1
CASSPDLRGPKEAFF
TGCGCCAGCAGCCCAGACTTGAGGGGGCCGAAGGAAGCTTTCTTT
>few|TRBJ2-7|TRBD2|TRBV6-5
CASRKREVYEQYF
TGTGCCAGCAGAAAGCGGGAGGTATACGAGCAGTACTTC
>-|TRBJ1-5|-|TRBV18
CASSPDSGTQPQHF
TGTGCCAGCTCACCAGATTCAGGTACTCAGCCCCAGCATTTT
>-|TRBJ2-7|TRBD1|TRBV5-5
CASSWGQGYEQYF
TGTGCCAGCAGCTGGGGACAGGGCTACGAGCAGTACTTC
>-|TRBJ2-5|-|TRBV9
CASSVAWEPGETQYF
TGTGCCAGCAGCGTAGCGTGGGAGCCTGGGGAGACCCAGTACTTC
>-|TRBJ2-2|-|TRBV25-1
CASRGFGELFF
TGTGCCAGTAGGGGGTTCGGGGAGCTGTTTTTT
>-|TRBJ2-1|TRBD1|TRBV19
CASGTGDLYNEQFF
TGTGCCAGTGGGACAGGGGACCTCTACAATGAGCAGTTCTTC
>-|TRBJ2-2|-|TRBV29-1
CSVDQGFTGELFF
TGCAGCGTTGATCAGGGTTTCACCGGGGAGCTGTTTTTT
>-|TRBJ1-1|-|TRBV2
CASSPDTEAFF
TGTGCCAGCAGCCCCGACACTGAAGCTTTCTTT
>-|TRBJ2-7|TRBD2|TRBV24-1
CATSDLAGAHEQYF
TGTGCCACCAGTGATTTAGCGGGGGCACACGAGCAGTACTTC
>few|TRBJ2-1|-|TRBV3-1/TRBV3-2
CASSQRGEQFF
TGTGCCAGCAGCCAAAGGGGTGAGCAGTTCTTC
>-|TRBJ2-5|TRBD2|TRBV5-4
CASSLEVAGGQETQYF
TGTGCCAGCAGCTTGGAGGTAGCGGGGGGCCAAGAGACCCAGTACTTC
>-|TRBJ2-2|-|TRBV7-6
CASSSGATGFGELFF
TGTGCCAGCAGCTCAGGAGCCACCGGCTTCGGGGAGCTGTTTTTT
>-|TRBJ1-3|-|TRBV7-9
CAGAYSGNTIYF
TGTGCTGGGGCATACTCTGGAAACACCATATATTTT
>-|TRBJ2-2|-|TRBV4-3
CASSQDGGTAGELFF
TGCGCCAGCAGCCAAGATGGGGGCACGGCCGGGGAGCTGTTTTTT
>-|TRBJ2-7|-|TRBV30
CAWSRGSSYEQYF
TGTGCCTGGAGTCGTGGGTCCTCCTACGAGCAGTACTTC
>-|TRBJ2-3|-|TRBV2
CASSDARDTQYF
TGTGCCAGCAGTGACGCCCGGGATACGCAGTATTTT
>-|TRBJ2-3|-|TRBV3-1/TRBV3-2
CASSQDHDTDTQYF
TGTGCCAGCAGCCAAGATCACGACACAGATACGCAGTATTTT
>-|TRBJ1-2|TRBD1|TRBV5-1
CASSIGTGEGGYTF
TGCGCCAGCAGCATCGGGACAGGGGAGGGCGGCTACACCTTC
>-|TRBJ1-1|TRBD1|TRBV7-8
CASSHNPRGTTEAFF
TGTGCCAGCAGCCACAATCCCAGGGGGACGACTGAAGCTTTCTTT
>-|TRBJ1-6|TRBD1|TRBV9
CASSARDRENSPLHF
TGTGCCAGCAGCGCCCGGGACAGGGAAAATTCACCCCTCCACTTT
>-|TRBJ2-7|-|TRBV7-2
CASSLRDLSYEQYF
TGTGCCAGCAGCTTAAGGGACCTTTCCTACGAGCAGTACTTC
>-|TRBJ2-7|-|TRBV24-1
CATSDYRFYEQYF
TGTGCCACCAGTGATTATCGATTCTACGAGCAGTACTTC
>-|TRBJ1-1|-|TRBV6-5
CASRPSGSQNTEAFF
TGTGCCAGCAGGCCTTCCGGGTCTCAGAACACTGAAGCTTTCTTT
>-|TRBJ1-4|TRBD1|TRBV5-6
CASSLNYRGGEKLFF
TGTGCCAGCAGCTTAAACTACAGGGGCGGCGAAAAACTGTTTTTT
>-|TRBJ1-6|TRBD1|TRBV6-5
CASSRTGSRSPLHF
TGTGCCAGCAGCCGGACAGGGTCCCGGTCACCCCTCCACTTT
>-|TRBJ1-2|-|TRBV5-1
CASRGANYGYTF
TGCGCCAGCAGGGGAGCTAACTATGGCTACACCTTC
>few|TRBJ1-2|-|TRBV29-1
CSVEDPPGNYGYTF
TGCAGCGTTGAAGATCCCCCAGGGAACTATGGCTACACCTTC
>-|TRBJ1-5|TRBD1|TRBV19
CASRDRAGQPQHF
TGTGCCAGTAGAGACAGGGCGGGGCAGCCCCAGCATTTT